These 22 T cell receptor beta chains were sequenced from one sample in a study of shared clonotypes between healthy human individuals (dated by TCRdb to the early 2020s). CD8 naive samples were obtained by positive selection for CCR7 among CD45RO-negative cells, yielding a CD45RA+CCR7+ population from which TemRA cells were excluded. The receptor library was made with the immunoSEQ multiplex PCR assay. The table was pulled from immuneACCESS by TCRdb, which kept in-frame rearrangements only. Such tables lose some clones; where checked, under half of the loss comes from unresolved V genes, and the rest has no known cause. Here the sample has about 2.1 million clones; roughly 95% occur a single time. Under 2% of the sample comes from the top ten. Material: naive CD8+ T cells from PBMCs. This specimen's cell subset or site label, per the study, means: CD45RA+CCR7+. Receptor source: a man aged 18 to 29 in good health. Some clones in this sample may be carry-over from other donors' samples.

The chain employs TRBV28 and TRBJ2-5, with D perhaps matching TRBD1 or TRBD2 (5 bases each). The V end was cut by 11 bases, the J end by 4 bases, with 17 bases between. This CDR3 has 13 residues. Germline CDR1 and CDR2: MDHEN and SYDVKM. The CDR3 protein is CASLPGPRETQYF. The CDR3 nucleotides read TGTGCCTCACTCCCGGGACCTCGAGAGACCCAGTACTTC.

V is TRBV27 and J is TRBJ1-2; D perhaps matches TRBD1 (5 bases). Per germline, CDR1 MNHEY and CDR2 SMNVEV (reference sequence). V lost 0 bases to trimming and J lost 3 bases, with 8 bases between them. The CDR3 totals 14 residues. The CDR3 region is CASSLSPGHYGYTF. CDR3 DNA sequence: TGTGCCAGCAGTTTATCGCCGGGGCACTATGGCTACACCTTC.

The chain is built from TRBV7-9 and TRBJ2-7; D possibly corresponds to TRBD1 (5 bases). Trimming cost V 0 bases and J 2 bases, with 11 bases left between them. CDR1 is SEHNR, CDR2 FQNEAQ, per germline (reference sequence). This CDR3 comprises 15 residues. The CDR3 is CASSLAKGAAYEQYF. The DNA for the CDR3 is TGTGCCAGCAGCTTAGCTAAAGGGGCAGCCTACGAGCAGTACTTC.

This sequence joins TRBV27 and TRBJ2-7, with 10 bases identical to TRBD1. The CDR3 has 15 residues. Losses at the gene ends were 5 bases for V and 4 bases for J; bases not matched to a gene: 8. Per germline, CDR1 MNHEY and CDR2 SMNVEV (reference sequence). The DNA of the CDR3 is TGTGCCAGCAGTGGCACCGGGACAGGGGCTTACGAGCAGTACTTC. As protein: CASSGTGTGAYEQYF.

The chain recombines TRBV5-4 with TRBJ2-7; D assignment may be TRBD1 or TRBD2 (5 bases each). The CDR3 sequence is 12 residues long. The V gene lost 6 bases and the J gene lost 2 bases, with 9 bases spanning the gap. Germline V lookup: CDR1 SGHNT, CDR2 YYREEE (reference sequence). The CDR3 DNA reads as TGTGCCAGCACCGGGGACGCCTACGAGCAGTACTTC. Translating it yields CASTGDAYEQYF.

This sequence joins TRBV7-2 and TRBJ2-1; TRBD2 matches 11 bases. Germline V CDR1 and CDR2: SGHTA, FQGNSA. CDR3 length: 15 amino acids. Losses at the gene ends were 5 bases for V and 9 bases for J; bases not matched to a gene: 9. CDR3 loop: CASSLTSGSGGEQFF. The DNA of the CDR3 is TGTGCCAGCAGCCTCACTAGCGGGAGTGGCGGTGAGCAGTTCTTC.

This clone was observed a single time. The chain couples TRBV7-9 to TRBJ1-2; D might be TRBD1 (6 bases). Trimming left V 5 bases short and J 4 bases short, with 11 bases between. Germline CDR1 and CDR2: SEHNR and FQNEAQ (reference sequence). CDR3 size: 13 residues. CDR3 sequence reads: CASSPQDSYGYTF. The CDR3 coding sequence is TGTGCCAGCAGCCCGCAGGACAGCTATGGCTACACCTTC.

The CDR3 loop is CASSLGGRPQETQYF. The CDR3 DNA sequence: TGTGCCAGCAGCTTAGGTGGGCGACCTCAAGAGACCCAGTACTTC. The chain recombines TRBV7-9 with TRBJ2-5; no firm D call. Germline CDR1 is SEHNR and CDR2 is FQNEAQ (reference sequence). CDR3 length: 15 amino acids. V was shortened by 1 base and J by 2 bases, with 11 bases between the two germline ends.

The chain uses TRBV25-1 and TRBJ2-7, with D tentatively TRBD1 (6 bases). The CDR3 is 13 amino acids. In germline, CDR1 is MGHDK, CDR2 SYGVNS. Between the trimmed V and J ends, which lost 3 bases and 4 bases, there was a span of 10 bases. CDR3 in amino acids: CASSDTGIYEQYF. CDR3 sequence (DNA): TGTGCCAGCAGTGATACAGGGATATACGAGCAGTACTTC.

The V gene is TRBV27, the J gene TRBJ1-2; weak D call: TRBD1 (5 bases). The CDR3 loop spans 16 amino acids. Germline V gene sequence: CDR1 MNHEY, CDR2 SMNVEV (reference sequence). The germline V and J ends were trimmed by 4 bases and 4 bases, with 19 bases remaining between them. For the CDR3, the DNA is TGTGCCAGCAGTTCACAGGATACAAGGGGCCTCTATGGCTACACCTTC. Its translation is CASSSQDTRGLYGYTF.

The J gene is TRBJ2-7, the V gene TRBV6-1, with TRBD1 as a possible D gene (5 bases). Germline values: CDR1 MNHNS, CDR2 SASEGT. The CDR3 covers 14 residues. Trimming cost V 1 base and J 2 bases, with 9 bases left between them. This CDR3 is CASSEDRFPYEQYF. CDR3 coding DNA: TGTGCCAGCAGTGAAGACAGGTTCCCCTACGAGCAGTACTTC.

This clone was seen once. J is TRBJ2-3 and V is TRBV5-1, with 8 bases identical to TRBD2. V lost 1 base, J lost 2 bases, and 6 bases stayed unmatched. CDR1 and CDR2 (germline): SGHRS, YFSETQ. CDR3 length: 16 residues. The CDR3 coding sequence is TGCGCCAGCAGCTTGATCCTAGCGGGTAACACAGATACGCAGTATTTT. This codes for CASSLILAGNTDTQYF.

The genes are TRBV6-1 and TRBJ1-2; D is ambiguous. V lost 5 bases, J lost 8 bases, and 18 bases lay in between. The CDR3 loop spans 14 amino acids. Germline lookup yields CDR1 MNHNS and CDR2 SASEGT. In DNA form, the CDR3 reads TGTGCCAGCAGTAATCGCCAGGATATCTACGGCTACACCTTC. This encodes CASSNRQDIYGYTF.

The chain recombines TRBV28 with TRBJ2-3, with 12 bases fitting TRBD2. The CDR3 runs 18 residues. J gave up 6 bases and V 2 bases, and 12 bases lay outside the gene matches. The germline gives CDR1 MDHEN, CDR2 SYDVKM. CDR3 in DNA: TGTGCCAGCAGTTTAGGGTGGACTAGCGGGAACTCGGGGGATACGCAGTATTTT. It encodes CASSLGWTSGNSGDTQYF.

CDR3 loop: CSVVSSLGRGGEQFF. The CDR3 DNA is TGCAGCGTTGTCTCCTCTCTCGGGAGGGGCGGTGAGCAGTTCTTC. The genes are TRBV29-1 and TRBJ2-1, with 8 bases lining up with TRBD2. Germline values: CDR1 SQVTM, CDR2 ANQGSEA. V was clipped by 4 bases and J by 9 bases; unmatched bases: 14. The CDR3 extends over 15 amino acids.

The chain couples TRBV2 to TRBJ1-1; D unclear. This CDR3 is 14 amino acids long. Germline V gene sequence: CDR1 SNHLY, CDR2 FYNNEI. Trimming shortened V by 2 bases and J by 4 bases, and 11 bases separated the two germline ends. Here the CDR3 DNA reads TGTGCCAGCAGTGAACGAAAACTTCCCACTGAAGCTTTCTTT. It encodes CASSERKLPTEAFF.

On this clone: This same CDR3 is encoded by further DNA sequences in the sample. Here the CDR3 reads CASSLDRVSGNTIYF. As DNA, the CDR3 is TGTGCCAGCAGCCTGGACAGGGTCTCTGGAAACACCATATATTTT. The rearrangement uses TRBV6-5 and TRBJ1-3, with TRBD1 identical over 8 bases. This CDR3 has 15 amino acids. J gave up 0 bases and V 6 bases, and 4 bases lay outside the gene matches. Germline CDR1 and CDR2: MNHEY and SVGAGI.

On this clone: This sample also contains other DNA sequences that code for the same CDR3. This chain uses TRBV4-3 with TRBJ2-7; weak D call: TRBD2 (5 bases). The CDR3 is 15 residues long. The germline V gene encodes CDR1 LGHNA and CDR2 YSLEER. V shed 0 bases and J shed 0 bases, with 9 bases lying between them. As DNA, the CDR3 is TGCGCCAGCAGCCAAGAGGGTGGGAGCTCCTACGAGCAGTACTTC. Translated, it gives CASSQEGGSSYEQYF.

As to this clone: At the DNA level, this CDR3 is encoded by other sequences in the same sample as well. As DNA, the CDR3 is TGTGCCAGTAGTCGTCTAGCGGGAGGTACCGGGGAGCTGTTTTTT. It translates to CASSRLAGGTGELFF. The chain recombines TRBV19 with TRBJ2-2; 11 bases are a match to TRBD2. Germline values: CDR1 LNHDA, CDR2 SQIVND (reference sequence). The CDR3 has 15 amino acids. V lost 5 bases, J lost 5 bases, and 4 bases stayed unmatched.

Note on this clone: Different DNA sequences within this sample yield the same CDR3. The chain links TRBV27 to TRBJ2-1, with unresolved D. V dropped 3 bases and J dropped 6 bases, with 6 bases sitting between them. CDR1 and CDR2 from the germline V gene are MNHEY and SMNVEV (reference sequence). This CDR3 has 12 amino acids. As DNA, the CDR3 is TGTGCCAGCAGTTTCCCCGGCAATGAGCAGTTCTTC. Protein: CASSFPGNEQFF.

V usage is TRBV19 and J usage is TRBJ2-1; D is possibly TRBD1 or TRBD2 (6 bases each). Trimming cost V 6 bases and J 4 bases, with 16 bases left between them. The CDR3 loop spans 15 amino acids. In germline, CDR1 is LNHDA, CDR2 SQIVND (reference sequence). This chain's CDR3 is CASRWRGAGYNEQFF. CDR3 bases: TGTGCCAGTAGATGGAGGGGGGCGGGTTACAATGAGCAGTTCTTC.

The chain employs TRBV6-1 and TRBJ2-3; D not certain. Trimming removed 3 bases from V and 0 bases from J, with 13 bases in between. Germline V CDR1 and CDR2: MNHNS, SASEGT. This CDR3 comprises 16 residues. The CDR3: CASSDSLHSSTDTQYF. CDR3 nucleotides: TGTGCCAGCAGTGATAGCCTTCACTCTAGCACAGATACGCAGTATTTT.